This note documents a single T cell receptor (beta chain) sequence. In the study's own analysis: It was from reference gene primer amplification that nucleated cell counts were estimated. Repertoires were generated with immunoSEQ multiplex PCR, while TCRdb's copy carries only in-frame clones and drops some. V and J calls plus clone size are reproduced from that table; the DNA served to infer D and trimming. The data hold about 480,000 clones, with less than 90% observed a single time. These data are taken from a study of blood T cell repertoires in COVID-19. Study background: Sources were T cells, B-cell-depleted T cells, or PBMCs; the material itself was cDNA or gDNA.

Seattle patient enrollment occurred during active infection, with longitudinal follow-up thereafter. The CDR3 is 16 residues long. V and J are TRBV21-1 and TRBJ1-2; the D call in the table, TRBD1, was not verified against the DNA. TRBV21-1 is described as a pseudogene. Input material: peripheral blood. The TCR originated in a woman aged 50 to 60 with COVID-19, enrolled during active disease. In DNA, the CDR3 is TGTGCCAGCAGCAAAGCTGGGTGGGCAATGAGTTATGGCTACACCTTC. Amino acids: CASSKAGWAMSYGYTF.